This TCR beta chain derives from a study of blood T cell repertoires in COVID-19. Study summary: Samples of COVID-19 (acute and convalescent) were obtained from the United States, Italy and Spain.

The sample holds a few counts of this clone. The junction does not match germline at one end; this may be a read error. Germline V gene sequence: CDR1 SGHNT, CDR2 YYREEE (reference sequence). The CDR3 contains 14 residues. The table came from immunoSEQ multiplex PCR; TCRdb's copy has only in-frame clones and leaves some out. The table records over 150,000 clones, roughly 83% of them present only once. Sample: peripheral blood. The chain joins TRBV5-4 to TRBJ1-2; 7 bases map to TRBD1. The clonotype comes from a woman aged 55-69 years with acute or convalescent COVID-19. The CDR3 loop is CASSSGQANFGYTF. The CDR3 nucleotides are TGTGCCAGCAGCTCCGGACAGGCAAACTTTGGCTACACCTTC.